These 20 T cell receptor beta chains originate from one sample sequenced in a study of T-cell reconstitution after alpha-beta-depleted transplantation in children. Unique molecular identifiers were built into the TCRbeta library. MiXCR was run by TCRdb on the PCR reads, yielding one entry per CDR3 protein. Counted here are hundreds of thousands of distinct CDR3 sequences, roughly 15% occurring once; the ten biggest clones make up approximately 4.5%. Material: PBMCs, mostly from graft donor cells, obtained 360 days after TCRalphabeta/CD19-depleted stem cell transplant. The receptors were gathered from a male patient under 18 who had a stem cell transplant for acute lymphoblastic leukemia, so the T cells may come from the graft donor.

There are a few counts of this clonotype. The gene calls are TRBV15 and TRBJ1-2; perhaps TRBD1 as D (6 bases). CDR3 length equals 14 residues. Germline assignment: CDR1 LNHNV and CDR2 YYDKDF (reference sequence). V was pared by 1 base and J by 7 bases, with 13 bases between. In DNA form, the CDR3 reads TGTGCCACCAGCAGAGCGGGGGGCTTAGGTGGCTACACCTTC. It codes for CATSRAGGLGGYTF.

This clonotype appeared a few times. The chain carries TRBV4-2 and TRBJ2-7; 11 bases align to TRBD2. V was pared by 4 bases and J by 0 bases, with 8 bases of the junction left unmatched. CDR1 and CDR2 (germline): LGHNA, YNFKEQ. The CDR3 is 17 amino acids. The CDR3 region has the DNA TGTGCCAGCAGCCGCCGGTCACTAGCGGGAGACTCCTACGAGCAGTACTTC. Residues: CASSRRSLAGDSYEQYF.

This chain connects TRBV7-8 to TRBJ2-3; a weak D match, TRBD2 (6 bases). CDR1 is SGHVS and CDR2 is FQNEAQ in the germline V gene. V lost 0 bases and J 5 bases, leaving 15 bases between the germline ends. The CDR3 runs 16 residues. The CDR3 DNA reads as TGTGCCAGCAGCTTAGCTATGCGGGAAGGCCGAGATACGCAGTATTTT. Translated, it gives CASSLAMREGRDTQYF.

This clonotype has only a few counts. The rearrangement links TRBV6-1 to TRBJ2-5, with 10 bases lining up with TRBD2. Trimming took 6 bases from V and 0 from J; bases not matched to a gene: 13. CDR3 length: 18 residues. Germline CDR1 is MNHNS and CDR2 is SASEGT. Here the CDR3 DNA reads TGTGCCAGCAGCCCCGAACTAGCGGGGTCCTTGTACCAAGAGACCCAGTACTTC. Translated: CASSPELAGSLYQETQYF.

The sample holds a few counts of this clonotype. The chain combines TRBV12-3 or TRBV12-4 with TRBJ1-6, with 8 bases matching TRBD1. The J segment lost 7 bases and the V segment lost 6 bases, leaving 11 bases of the junction unmatched. This CDR3 comprises 16 residues. The CDR3 sequence: CASRGDRGVYNSPLHF. Here the CDR3 DNA reads TGTGCCAGCAGAGGTGACAGGGGAGTGTACAATTCACCCCTCCACTTT.

This chain uses TRBV5-1 with TRBJ2-7; perhaps D is TRBD1 or TRBD2 (10 bases each). The CDR3 has 20 amino acids. The germline V gene has CDR1 SGHRS and CDR2 YFSETQ. Deletions cut 5 bases from V and 0 bases from J, with 30 bases between. This CDR3 is CASSSRPGQGRTSGSYEQYF. CDR3 sequence (DNA): TGCGCCAGCAGTTCCCGGCCGGGACAGGGGCGGACTAGCGGCTCCTACGAGCAGTACTTC.

CDR3 protein: CATSRDIALDIRTDTQYF. Here the CDR3 DNA reads TGTGCCACCAGCAGAGATATTGCCCTCGACATACGCACAGATACGCAGTATTTT. The V gene is TRBV15, the J gene TRBJ2-3, with unresolved D. Trimming cost V 0 bases and J 1 base, with 17 bases left between them. Germline V gene lookup returns CDR1 LNHNV and CDR2 YYDKDF (reference sequence). This CDR3 comprises 18 residues.

The rearrangement uses TRBV7-6 and TRBJ1-1; perhaps TRBD1 as D (6 bases). Trimming cost V 2 bases and J 3 bases, with 10 bases left between them. Germline V gives CDR1 SGHVS, CDR2 FNYEAQ. The CDR3 totals 14 residues. The CDR3 loop is CASSLTPGDTEAFF. CDR3 nucleotides: TGTGCCAGCAGCTTAACTCCAGGGGACACTGAAGCTTTCTTT.

This clonotype was seen only a few times. The chain uses TRBV12-3 or TRBV12-4 and TRBJ2-7; D tentatively fits TRBD1 or TRBD2 (5 bases each). Trimming took off 3 bases at V and 6 bases at J, with 15 bases between the two ends. This CDR3 comprises 14 residues. The CDR3 coding sequence is TGTGCCAGCAGTTTTCGGACGGGGACGGTCGAGCAGTACTTC. Translation gives CASSFRTGTVEQYF.

V is TRBV9 and J is TRBJ2-7; weak D call: TRBD1 (6 bases). The CDR3 consists of 16 residues. Germline V gives CDR1 SGDLS, CDR2 YYNGEE. Trimming shortened V by 3 bases and J by 2 bases, and 18 bases separated the two germline ends. Here the CDR3 DNA reads TGTGCCAGCAGCGACTCTGGACAGCCCGGGCCCTACGAGCAGTACTTC. Encoded protein: CASSDSGQPGPYEQYF.

This clonotype was seen many times. The junction departs from germline at one end; a sequencing error may be responsible. The chain links TRBV7-3 to TRBJ2-5, with 7 nucleotides matching TRBD2. The CDR3 spans 14 residues. Germline CDR1 reads SGHTA; CDR2 reads FQGTGA. The CDR3 is CASSLTGGGETQYF. CDR3 DNA sequence: TGCGCCAGCAGCTTGACTGGGGGGGGAGAGACCCAGTACTTC.

V usage is TRBV2 and J usage is TRBJ2-3; D might be TRBD2 (5 bases). CDR1 is SNHLY, CDR2 FYNNEI, per germline. This CDR3 region has 16 residues. V gave up 0 bases and J gave up 0 bases, with 10 bases separating them. The CDR3 spells CASSEAAGYSTDTQYF. The CDR3 bases are TGTGCCAGCAGTGAAGCGGCGGGCTATAGCACAGATACGCAGTATTTT.

The V and J genes are TRBV20-1 and TRBJ2-3; D not certain. V was trimmed by 5 bases and J by 3 bases, leaving 9 bases between them. Germline-derived CDR1 and CDR2 are DFQATT and SNEGSKA (reference sequence). The CDR3 runs to 12 residues. The CDR3 DNA sequence: TGCAGTGCTGGCGCTGGGACAGATACGCAGTATTTT. Amino acids: CSAGAGTDTQYF.

The chain couples TRBV24-1 to TRBJ2-1; 12 bases agree with TRBD2. Trimming took 3 bases from V and 2 from J; bases not matched to a gene: 4. The CDR3 length is 17 residues. The germline CDR1 and CDR2 sequences are KGHDR and SFDVKD. The CDR3 region is CATSDLSSGRAYNEQFF. The DNA for the CDR3 is TGTGCCACCAGTGATCTTTCTAGCGGGAGGGCCTACAATGAGCAGTTCTTC.

This clonotype was found once. CDR3: CASSLRTGWEETQYF. The CDR3 DNA reads TGTGCCAGCAGCTTACGGACAGGCTGGGAAGAGACCCAGTACTTC. The chain links TRBV7-9 to TRBJ2-5, with 7 bases identical to TRBD1. Trimming at V came to 2 bases and at J to 3 bases, leaving 6 bases not matched to a gene. The germline V gene has CDR1 SEHNR and CDR2 FQNEAQ (reference sequence). The CDR3 runs 15 residues. Looking up the rest from reference TRBV7-9 and TRBJ2-5 gives the full variable domain: DTGVSQNPRHKITKRGQNVTFRCDPISEHNRLYWYRQTLGQGPEFLTYFQNEAQLEKSRLLSDRFSAERPKGSFSTLEIQRTEQGDSAMYLCASSLRTGWEETQYFGPGTRLLVL.

This clonotype was picked up many times. The rearrangement uses TRBV5-1 and TRBJ2-1; D remains unclear. The germline V gene encodes CDR1 SGHRS and CDR2 YFSETQ. Trimming cost V 0 bases and J 4 bases, with 17 bases left between them. This CDR3 comprises 17 residues. CDR3 in DNA: TGCGCCAGCAGCTTGGCCTCGGCAGGAATACCGTACAATGAGCAGTTCTTC. Translation gives CASSLASAGIPYNEQFF.

The chain has TRBV20-1 and TRBJ1-3; 11 bases fit TRBD1. Germline CDR1 DFQATT, CDR2 SNEGSKA (reference sequence). V trimming: 1 base; J trimming: 8 bases; junction bases outside the gene matches: 4. The CDR3 runs 14 residues. The CDR3: CSARVRDRGYTIYF. The DNA of the CDR3 is TGCAGTGCTAGAGTGCGGGACAGGGGGTACACCATATATTTT.

This clonotype was observed many times. This sequence joins TRBV20-1 and TRBJ2-1; D gene unclear. The ends were cut back, 1 base at V and 8 bases at J, with 6 bases in the middle. The CDR3 covers 11 residues. The germline V gene has CDR1 DFQATT and CDR2 SNEGSKA (reference sequence). Here the CDR3 reads CSARVIYEQFF. The DNA for the CDR3 is TGCAGTGCTAGAGTTATCTATGAGCAGTTCTTC.

This clonotype came up a few times. V and J are TRBV6-1 and TRBJ1-2; D call uncertain. Trimming left V 5 bases short and J 8 bases short, with 18 bases between. The CDR3 loop spans 14 amino acids. CDR1 is MNHNS and CDR2 is SASEGT in the germline V gene. The CDR3 bases are TGTGCCAGCAGTCCCCTTGAGGCGAGGTCCGGCTACACCTTC. Protein product: CASSPLEARSGYTF.

In this sample, this clonotype turned up many times. The J gene is TRBJ2-3, the V gene TRBV18; TRBD2 might be the D (6 bases). Trimming cost V 4 bases and J 5 bases, with 22 bases left between them. This CDR3 region has 17 residues. Germline CDR1 reads KGHSH; CDR2 reads LQKENI. The DNA for the CDR3 is TGTGCCAGCTCACTAACTCCATTGACTAGGAGGTTAGATACGCAGTATTTT. Translating it yields CASSLTPLTRRLDTQYF.